The entry below gives a single T cell receptor (beta chain) sequence along with its context. Libraries were prepared by immunoSEQ multiplex PCR; TCRdb keeps only in-frame clonotypes and omits some of them. This sample has fewer than 95,000 clones, with around 89% found just once. This entry belongs to a study of blood T cell repertoires in COVID-19. The V end was cut by 6 bases, the J end by 3 bases, with 17 bases between. The CDR3 length is 15 residues. Per germline, CDR1 MDHEN and CDR2 SYDVKM. This chain joins TRBV28 and TRBJ1-1; the D gene is possibly TRBD1 (5 bases). Material for sequencing was peripheral blood. The sequence was obtained from a man aged 50-59 years with acute or convalescent COVID-19. CDR3 nucleotide sequence: TGTGCCAGCAGCCTCATGGGCCCGGGGGACACTGAAGCTTTCTTT. This sequence encodes CASSLMGPGDTEAFF. Full variable domain (remainder filled in from reference TRBV28 and TRBJ1-1): DVKVTQSSRYLVKRTGEKVFLECVQDMDHENMFWYRQDPGLGLRLIYFSYDVKMKEKGDIPEGYSVSREKKERFSLILESASTNQTSMYLCASSLMGPGDTEAFFGQGTRLTVV.